This T cell receptor (beta chain) was documented in a study of CD8+ T cells in alopecia areata. cDNA prepared by RNA extraction and subsequent reverse transcription served as the template for sequencing. Sequencing was performed with immunoSEQ multiplex PCR; in TCRdb, only in-frame clones are kept and a portion is missing. In the table there are fewer than 150,000 clones, about 57% of which are singletons. There are a few counts of this clone. Source: CD4+ T cells sorted from blood, taken at week 0. The clonotype originates from a human donor with alopecia areata.

The CDR3 DNA reads TGTGCCAGCAGCCCAAACTCCGGGACAGCGAACACCGGGGAGCTGTTTTTT. Residues: CASSPNSGTANTGELFF. This chain uses TRBV5-4 with TRBJ2-2; 7 bases are shared with TRBD1. Germline CDR1 SGHNT, CDR2 YYREEE (reference sequence). The trim removed 4 bases at V and 0 bases at J, leaving 9 bases unmatched. CDR3 size: 17 residues.